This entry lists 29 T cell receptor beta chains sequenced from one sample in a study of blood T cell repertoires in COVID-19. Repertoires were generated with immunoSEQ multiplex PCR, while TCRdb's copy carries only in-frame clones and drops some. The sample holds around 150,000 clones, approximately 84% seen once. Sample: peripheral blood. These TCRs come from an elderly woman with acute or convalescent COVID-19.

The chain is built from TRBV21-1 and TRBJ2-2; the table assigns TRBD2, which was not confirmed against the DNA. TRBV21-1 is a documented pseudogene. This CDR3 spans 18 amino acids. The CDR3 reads CASSKGTSGAANTGELFF. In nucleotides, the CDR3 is TGTGCCAGCAGCAAAGGAACTAGCGGGGCCGCGAACACCGGGGAGCTGTTTTTT.

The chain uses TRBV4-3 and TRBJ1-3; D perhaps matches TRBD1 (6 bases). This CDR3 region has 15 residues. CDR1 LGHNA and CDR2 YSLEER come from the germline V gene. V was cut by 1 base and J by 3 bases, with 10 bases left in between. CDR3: CASSQGSGDGNTIYF. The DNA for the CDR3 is TGCGCCAGCAGCCAAGGTTCAGGGGATGGAAACACCATATATTTT.

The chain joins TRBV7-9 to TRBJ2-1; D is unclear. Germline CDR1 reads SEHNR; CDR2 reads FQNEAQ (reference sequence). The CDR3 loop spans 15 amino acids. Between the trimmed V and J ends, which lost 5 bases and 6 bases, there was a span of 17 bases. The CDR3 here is CASSIVPRSRNEQFF. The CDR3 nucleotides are TGTGCCAGCAGCATAGTTCCCCGTTCTCGCAATGAGCAGTTCTTC. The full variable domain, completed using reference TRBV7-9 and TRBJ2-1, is DTGVSQNPRHKITKRGQNVTFRCDPISEHNRLYWYRQTLGQGPEFLTYFQNEAQLEKSRLLSDRFSAERPKGSFSTLEIQRTEQGDSAMYLCASSIVPRSRNEQFFGPGTRLTVL.

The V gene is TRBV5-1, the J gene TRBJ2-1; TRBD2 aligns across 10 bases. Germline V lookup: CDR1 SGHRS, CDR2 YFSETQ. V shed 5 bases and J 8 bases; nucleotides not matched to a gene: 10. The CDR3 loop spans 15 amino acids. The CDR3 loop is CASSPQGLAIDEQFF. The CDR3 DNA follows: TGCGCCAGCAGTCCCCAGGGACTAGCGATCGATGAGCAGTTCTTC.

CDR3 sequence (DNA): TGTGCCACAAAAGGGCGCCAGCGGACCGACGAGCAGTACTTC. It codes for CATKGRQRTDEQYF. The chain carries TRBV19 and TRBJ2-7; D may be TRBD2 (5 bases). Trimming shortened V by 10 bases and J by 5 bases, and 21 bases separated the two germline ends. Germline loops: CDR1 LNHDA, CDR2 SQIVND (reference sequence). The CDR3 runs to 14 residues.

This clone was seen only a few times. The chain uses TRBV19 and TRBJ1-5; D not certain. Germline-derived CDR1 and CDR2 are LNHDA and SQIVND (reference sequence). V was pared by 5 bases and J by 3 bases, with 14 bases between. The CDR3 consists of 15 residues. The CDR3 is CASSGSQANNQPQHF. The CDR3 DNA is TGTGCCAGTAGTGGCTCCCAGGCGAACAATCAGCCCCAGCATTTT.

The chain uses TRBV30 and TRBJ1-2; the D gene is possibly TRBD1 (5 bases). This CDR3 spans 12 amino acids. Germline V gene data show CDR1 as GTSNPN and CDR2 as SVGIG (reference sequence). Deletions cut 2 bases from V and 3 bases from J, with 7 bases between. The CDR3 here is CAWSPGDYGYTF. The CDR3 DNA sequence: TGTGCCTGGAGTCCGGGGGACTATGGCTACACCTTC. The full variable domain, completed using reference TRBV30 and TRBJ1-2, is SQTIHQWPATLVQPVGSPLSLECTVEGTSNPNLYWYRQAAGRGLQLLFYSVGIGQISSEVPQNLSASRPQDRQFILSSKKLLLSDSGFYLCAWSPGDYGYTFGSGTRLTVV.

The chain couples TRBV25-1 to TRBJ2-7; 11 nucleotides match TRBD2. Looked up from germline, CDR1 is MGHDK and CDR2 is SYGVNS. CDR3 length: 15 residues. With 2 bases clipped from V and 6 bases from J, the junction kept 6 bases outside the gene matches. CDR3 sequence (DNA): TGTGCCAGCAGTGAAAGTAGCGGGAGGGCCGGCGAGCAGTACTTC. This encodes CASSESSGRAGEQYF.

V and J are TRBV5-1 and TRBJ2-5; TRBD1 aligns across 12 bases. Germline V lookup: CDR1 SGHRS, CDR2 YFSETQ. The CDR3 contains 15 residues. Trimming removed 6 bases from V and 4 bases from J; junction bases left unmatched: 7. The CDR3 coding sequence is TGCGCCAGCACCCGCGGGACAGGGGGCTTAGAGACCCAGTACTTC. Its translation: CASTRGTGGLETQYF.

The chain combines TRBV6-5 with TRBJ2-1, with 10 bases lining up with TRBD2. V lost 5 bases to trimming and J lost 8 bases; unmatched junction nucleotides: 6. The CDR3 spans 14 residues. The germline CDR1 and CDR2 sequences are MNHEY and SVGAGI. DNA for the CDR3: TGTGCCAGCAGTCCGGTAGCGGGAGGCGATGAGCAGTTCTTC. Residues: CASSPVAGGDEQFF.

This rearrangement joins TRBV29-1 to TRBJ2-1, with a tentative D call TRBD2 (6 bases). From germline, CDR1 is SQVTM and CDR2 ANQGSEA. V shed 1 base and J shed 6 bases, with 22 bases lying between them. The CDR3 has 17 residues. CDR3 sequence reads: CSVEVLRETVYTNEQFF. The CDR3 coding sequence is TGCAGCGTTGAAGTGCTACGGGAGACAGTCTACACCAATGAGCAGTTCTTC.

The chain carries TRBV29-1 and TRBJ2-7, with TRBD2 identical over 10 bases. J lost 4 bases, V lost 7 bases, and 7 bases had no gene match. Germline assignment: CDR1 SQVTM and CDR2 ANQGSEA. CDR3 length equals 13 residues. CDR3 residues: CSGLAGDRYEQYF. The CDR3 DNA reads TGCAGCGGGCTAGCGGGAGATAGGTACGAGCAGTACTTC.

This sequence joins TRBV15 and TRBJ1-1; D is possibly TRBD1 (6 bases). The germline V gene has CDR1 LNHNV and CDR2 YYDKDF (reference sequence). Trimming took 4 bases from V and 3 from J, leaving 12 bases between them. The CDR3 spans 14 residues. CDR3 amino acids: CATSIGGAYTEAFF. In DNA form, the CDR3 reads TGTGCCACCAGCATAGGGGGGGCATACACTGAAGCTTTCTTT.

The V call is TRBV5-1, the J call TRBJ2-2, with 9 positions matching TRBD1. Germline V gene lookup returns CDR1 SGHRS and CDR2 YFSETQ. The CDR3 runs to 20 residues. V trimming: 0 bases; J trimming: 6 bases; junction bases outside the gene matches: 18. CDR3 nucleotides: TGCGCCAGCAGCTTGGCCCCACCCGGGACAGGGTTAAGGGGGGCCGGGGAGCTGTTTTTT. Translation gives CASSLAPPGTGLRGAGELFF.

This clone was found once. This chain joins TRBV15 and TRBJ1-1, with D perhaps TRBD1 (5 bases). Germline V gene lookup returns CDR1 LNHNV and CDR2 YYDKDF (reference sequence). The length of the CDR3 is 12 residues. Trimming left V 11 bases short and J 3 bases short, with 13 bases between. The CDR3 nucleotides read TGTGCCTCGGGGGGGTTAGACACTGAAGCTTTCTTT. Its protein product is CASGGLDTEAFF.

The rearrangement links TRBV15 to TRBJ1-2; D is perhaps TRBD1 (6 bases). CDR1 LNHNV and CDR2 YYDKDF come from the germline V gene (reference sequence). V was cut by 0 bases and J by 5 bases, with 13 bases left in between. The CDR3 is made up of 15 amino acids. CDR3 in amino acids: CATSRDRGASYGYTF. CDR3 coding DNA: TGTGCCACCAGCAGAGATCGGGGGGCGTCGTATGGCTACACCTTC.

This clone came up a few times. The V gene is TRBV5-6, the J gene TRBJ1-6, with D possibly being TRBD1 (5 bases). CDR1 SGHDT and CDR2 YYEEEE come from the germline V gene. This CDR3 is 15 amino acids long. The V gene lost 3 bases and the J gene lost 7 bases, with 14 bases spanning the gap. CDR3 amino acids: CASSSPGRLNSPLHF. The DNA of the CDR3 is TGTGCCAGCAGCTCACCAGGGCGGCTGAATTCACCCCTCCACTTT. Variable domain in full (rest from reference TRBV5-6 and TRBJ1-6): DAGVTQSPTHLIKTRGQQVTLRCSPKSGHDTVSWYQQALGQGPQFIFQYYEEEERQRGNFPDRFSGHQFPNYSSELNVNALLLGDSALYLCASSSPGRLNSPLHFGNGTRLTVT.

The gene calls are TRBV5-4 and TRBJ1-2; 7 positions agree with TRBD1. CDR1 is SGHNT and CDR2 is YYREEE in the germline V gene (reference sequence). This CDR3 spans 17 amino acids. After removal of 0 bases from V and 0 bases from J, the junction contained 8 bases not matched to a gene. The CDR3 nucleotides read TGTGCCAGCAGCTTGGCACAGGGGCAGGGTTCTAACTATGGCTACACCTTC. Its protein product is CASSLAQGQGSNYGYTF. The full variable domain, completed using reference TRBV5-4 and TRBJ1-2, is ETGVTQSPTHLIKTRGQQVTLRCSSQSGHNTVSWYQQALGQGPQFIFQYYREEENGRGNFPPRFSGLQFPNYSSELNVNALELDDSALYLCASSLAQGQGSNYGYTFGSGTRLTVV.

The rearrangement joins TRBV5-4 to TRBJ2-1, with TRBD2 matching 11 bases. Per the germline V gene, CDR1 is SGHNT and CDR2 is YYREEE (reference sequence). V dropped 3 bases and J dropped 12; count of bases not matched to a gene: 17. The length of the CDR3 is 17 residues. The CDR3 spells CASSSPTSGGPTNRQFF. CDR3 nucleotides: TGTGCCAGCAGCTCCCCTACTAGCGGGGGCCCCACGAATCGGCAGTTCTTC.

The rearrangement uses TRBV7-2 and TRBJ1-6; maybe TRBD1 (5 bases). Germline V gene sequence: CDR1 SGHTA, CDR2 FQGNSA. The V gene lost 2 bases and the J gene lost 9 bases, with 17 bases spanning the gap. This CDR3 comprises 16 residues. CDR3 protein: CASSLKEAGGGSPLHF. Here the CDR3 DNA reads TGTGCCAGCAGCTTAAAGGAGGCCGGCGGGGGTTCACCCCTCCACTTT. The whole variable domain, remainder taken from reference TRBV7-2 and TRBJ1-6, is GAGVSQSPSNKVTEKGKDVELRCDPISGHTALYWYRQSLGQGLEFLIYFQGNSAPDKSGLPSDRFSAERTGGSVSTLTIQRTQQEDSAVYLCASSLKEAGGGSPLHFGNGTRLTVT.

Written as DNA, the CDR3 is TGTGCCAGCAGTGAGAGGTCGTTTTTCTCCTACGAGCAGTACTTC. It codes for CASSERSFFSYEQYF. The chain carries TRBV6-4 and TRBJ2-7; D uncertain. Germline assignment: CDR1 MRHNA and CDR2 SNTAGT. The length of the CDR3 is 15 residues. Trimming cost V 3 bases and J 0 bases, with 12 bases left between them.

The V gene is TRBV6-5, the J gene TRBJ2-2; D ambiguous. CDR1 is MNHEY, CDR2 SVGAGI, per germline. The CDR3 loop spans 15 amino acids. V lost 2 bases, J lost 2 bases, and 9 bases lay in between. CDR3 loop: CASSYQPGNTGELFF. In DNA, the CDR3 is TGTGCCAGCAGTTACCAGCCGGGTAACACCGGGGAGCTGTTTTTT.

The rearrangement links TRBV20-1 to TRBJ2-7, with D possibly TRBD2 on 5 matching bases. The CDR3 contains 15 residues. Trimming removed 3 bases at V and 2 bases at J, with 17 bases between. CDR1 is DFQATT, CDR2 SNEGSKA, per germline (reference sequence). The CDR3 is CSASLTMGAAYEQYF. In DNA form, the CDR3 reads TGCAGTGCTAGTTTGACCATGGGAGCGGCCTACGAGCAGTACTTC.

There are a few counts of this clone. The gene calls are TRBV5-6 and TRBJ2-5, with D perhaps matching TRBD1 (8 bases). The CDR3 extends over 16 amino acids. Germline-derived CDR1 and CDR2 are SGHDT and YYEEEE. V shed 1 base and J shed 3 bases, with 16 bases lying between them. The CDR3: CASSLPLTGGEETQYF. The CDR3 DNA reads TGTGCCAGCAGCTTGCCACTAACAGGGGGGGAAGAGACCCAGTACTTC.

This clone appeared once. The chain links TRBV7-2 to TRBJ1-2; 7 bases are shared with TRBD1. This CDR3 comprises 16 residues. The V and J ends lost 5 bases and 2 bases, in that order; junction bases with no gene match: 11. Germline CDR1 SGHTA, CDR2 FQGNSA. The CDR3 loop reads CASSPGSGQLNYGYTF. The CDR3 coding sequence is TGTGCCAGCAGCCCCGGATCGGGACAGTTAAACTATGGCTACACCTTC.

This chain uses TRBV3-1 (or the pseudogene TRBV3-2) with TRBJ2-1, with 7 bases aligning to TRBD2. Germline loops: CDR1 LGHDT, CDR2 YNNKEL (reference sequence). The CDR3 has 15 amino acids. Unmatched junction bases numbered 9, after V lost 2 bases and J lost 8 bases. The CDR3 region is CASSQSTLASHEQFF. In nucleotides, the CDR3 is TGTGCCAGCAGCCAAAGCACACTAGCGAGCCATGAGCAGTTCTTC.

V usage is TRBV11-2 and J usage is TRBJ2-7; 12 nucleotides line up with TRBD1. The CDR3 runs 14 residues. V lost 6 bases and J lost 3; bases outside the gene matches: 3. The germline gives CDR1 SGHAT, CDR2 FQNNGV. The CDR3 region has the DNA TGTGCCAGCAGGGGACAGGGGGCTGGCTACGAGCAGTACTTC. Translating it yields CASRGQGAGYEQYF.

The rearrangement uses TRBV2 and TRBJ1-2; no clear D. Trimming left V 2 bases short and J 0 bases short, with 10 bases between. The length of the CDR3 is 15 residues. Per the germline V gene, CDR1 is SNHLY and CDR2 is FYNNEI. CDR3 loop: CASSEIWAPNYGYTF. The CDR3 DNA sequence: TGTGCCAGCAGTGAAATTTGGGCGCCTAACTATGGCTACACCTTC.

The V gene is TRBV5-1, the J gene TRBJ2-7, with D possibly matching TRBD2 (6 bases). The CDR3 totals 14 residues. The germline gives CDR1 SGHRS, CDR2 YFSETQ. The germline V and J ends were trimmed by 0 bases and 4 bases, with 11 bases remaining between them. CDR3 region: CASSLGSGRYEQYF. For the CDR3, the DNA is TGCGCCAGCAGCTTGGGTTCCGGGAGATACGAGCAGTACTTC.